The clone carrying this T cell receptor beta chain turned up a few times. The V and J ends lost 4 bases and 5 bases respectively, with 17 bases between them. This CDR3 spans 14 amino acids. Germline lookup yields CDR1 DFQATT and CDR2 SNEGSKA (reference sequence). The data were taken from a study of response to subunit inactivated influenza vaccine. Via MiXCR, TCRdb re-called the RT-PCR reads, giving one row per CDR3 protein. The sample records 500,000 or so distinct CDR3 sequences, 15% to 20% being singletons. The sequence came from a man between 50 and 70 years old who received an inactivated influenza vaccine. The genes are TRBV20-1 and TRBJ2-5; D might be TRBD1 (6 bases). The material sequenced was CD4+ T cells sorted from PBMCs, taken around 25 months after vaccination. The CDR3 region is CSAIKQGKLETQYF. The CDR3 DNA sequence: TGCAGTGCTATTAAACAGGGTAAATTGGAGACCCAGTACTTC.